The 22 T cell receptor beta chains in this list originate from one sample, sequenced in a study of T-cell memory formation after mild COVID-19. TCRdb independently ran MiXCR on the 5' RACE reads; one entry per CDR3 protein. The sample includes roughly 99,000 distinct CDR3 sequences, over 13% of them seen just once. The sample was PBMCs or a T cell subset sorted from them (not recorded which). All receptors come from a man between 18 and 35 years old who had mild COVID-19 (a few samples of this study predate the infection). Cell type and time point are not known.

This clonotype turned up a few times. The J gene is TRBJ2-2, the V gene TRBV15, with no clear D. Trimming cost V 1 base and J 7 bases, with 7 bases left between them. The germline V gene has CDR1 LNHNV and CDR2 YYDKDF (reference sequence). This CDR3 spans 13 amino acids. Here the CDR3 reads CATSRVSGGELFF. The CDR3 nucleotides are TGTGCCACCAGCAGAGTATCTGGCGGGGAGCTGTTTTTT. Based on the CDR3 plus reference TRBV15 and TRBJ2-2, the full variable domain is DAMVIQNPRYQVTQFGKPVTLSCSQTLNHNVMYWYQQKSSQAPKLLFHYYDKDFNNEADTPDNFQSRRPNTSFCFLDIRSPGLGDTAMYLCATSRVSGGELFFGEGSRLTVL.

This clonotype was observed a few times. Germline and junction disagree at one end, which may indicate a read error. The chain combines TRBV12-3 or TRBV12-4 with TRBJ2-7; no clear D. The CDR3 sequence is 13 residues long. CDR3 amino acids: CSSSFAATYEQYF. CDR3 DNA: TGTTCCAGCAGTTTCGCAGCGACCTACGAGCAGTACTTC.

This clonotype has just a few counts. The chain recombines TRBV6-2 or TRBV6-3 with TRBJ2-3, with D perhaps matching TRBD1 (7 bases). The CDR3 length is 15 residues. The V gene lost 2 bases and the J gene lost 4 bases, with 13 bases spanning the gap. Germline V lookup: CDR1 MNHEY, CDR2 SVGEGT. CDR3 region: CASSYTQGGADTQYF. DNA of the CDR3: TGTGCCAGCAGTTACACCCAGGGGGGTGCAGATACGCAGTATTTT.

This clonotype turned up a few times. The V and J genes are TRBV25-1 and TRBJ2-5, with a weak D call TRBD1 (5 bases). The CDR3 totals 14 residues. The germline V and J ends were trimmed by 3 bases and 4 bases, with 12 bases remaining between them. CDR1 is MGHDK, CDR2 SYGVNS, per germline. The DNA of the CDR3 is TGTGCCAGCAGTGAGCAGGGTTGGGGAGAGACCCAGTACTTC. Its translation is CASSEQGWGETQYF. Complete variable domain (other parts from reference TRBV25-1 and TRBJ2-5): EADIYQTPRYLVIGTGKKITLECSQTMGHDKMYWYQQDPGMELHLIHYSYGVNSTEKGDLSSESTVSRIRTEHFPLTLESARPSHTSQYLCASSEQGWGETQYFGPGTRLLVL.

This clonotype appeared a few times. This chain connects TRBV6-5 to TRBJ2-7; D is uncertain. V lost 5 bases, J lost 6 bases, and 8 bases lay in between. CDR3 length equals 11 residues. Germline V lookup: CDR1 MNHEY, CDR2 SVGAGI. The CDR3 DNA is TGTGCCAGCAGTAGAGGACCCGAGCAGTACTTC. Translated, it gives CASSRGPEQYF.

The chain uses TRBV12-3 or TRBV12-4 and TRBJ2-7; D unclear. Trimming removed 1 base at V and 5 bases at J, with 12 bases between. This CDR3 region has 14 residues. The CDR3 nucleotides read TGTGCCAGCAGTTTAGTCTCTAGTTCAGACGAGCAGTACTTC. It is translated as CASSLVSSSDEQYF.

This clonotype was found a few times. V is TRBV12-3 or TRBV12-4 and J is TRBJ2-1; the D gene is possibly TRBD1 (5 bases). This CDR3 is 14 amino acids long. V dropped 6 bases and J dropped 5 bases, with 14 bases sitting between them. CDR3 sequence (DNA): TGTGCCAGCAGCCTGGGGCCTTTGGACAATGAGCAGTTCTTC. This codes for CASSLGPLDNEQFF.

This rearrangement joins TRBV20-1 to TRBJ1-1; D not certain. The germline V gene encodes CDR1 DFQATT and CDR2 SNEGSKA (reference sequence). The CDR3 is made up of 14 amino acids. Trimming shortened V by 2 bases and J by 7 bases, and 17 bases separated the two germline ends. CDR3 amino acids: CSARSQSRKNEAFF. In DNA, the CDR3 is TGCAGTGCTAGATCCCAAAGTCGGAAGAATGAAGCTTTCTTT.

This clonotype has just a few counts. This sequence joins TRBV12-3 or TRBV12-4 and TRBJ1-6; 8 bases map to TRBD1. The junction had 14 bases not matched to a gene; V was cut back by 5 bases and J by 5 bases. The CDR3 loop spans 18 amino acids. The CDR3 sequence is CASSRTGYGLWDNSPLHF. CDR3 DNA sequence: TGTGCCAGCAGTAGGACAGGGTATGGGCTCTGGGATAATTCACCCCTCCACTTT.

In its sample, this clonotype was seen many times. CDR3 protein: CASSLDRNGGYTF. In DNA form, the CDR3 reads TGTGCCAGCAGCTTAGACAGAAATGGGGGCTACACCTTC. The V and J genes are TRBV7-6 and TRBJ1-2; D remains unclear. This CDR3 is built from 13 residues. V was pared by 1 base and J by 8 bases, with 11 bases between. Looked up from germline, CDR1 is SGHVS and CDR2 is FNYEAQ.

This clonotype was detected a few times. This sequence joins TRBV5-1 and TRBJ2-5; 8 nucleotides line up with TRBD2. J was trimmed by 3 bases and V by 0 bases; bases with no gene match: 7. The CDR3 covers 16 residues. The germline CDR1 and CDR2 sequences are SGHRS and YFSETQ. For the CDR3, the DNA is TGCGCCAGCAGCTTGGAACTAGCGGACCTTAAAGAGACCCAGTACTTC. Translated: CASSLELADLKETQYF.

In this sample, this clonotype turned up a few times. This chain links TRBV12-3 or TRBV12-4 with TRBJ1-2, with no clear D. This CDR3 contains 11 residues. The V and J ends lost 8 bases and 7 bases respectively, with 11 bases between them. CDR3 DNA sequence: TGTGCCAGCGCCCGGGGATTTGGCTACACCTTC. It is translated as CASARGFGYTF.

This clonotype was seen many times. The chain uses TRBV5-1 and TRBJ2-1, with D perhaps matching TRBD1 (7 bases). V dropped 4 bases and J dropped 0 bases, with 11 bases sitting between them. Looked up from germline, CDR1 is SGHRS and CDR2 is YFSETQ. The CDR3 sequence is 15 residues long. Written as DNA, the CDR3 is TGCGCCAGCAGCGCGGGGACAGACTCCTACAATGAGCAGTTCTTC. Protein sequence: CASSAGTDSYNEQFF. Variable domain in full (rest from reference TRBV5-1 and TRBJ2-1): KAGVTQTPRYLIKTRGQQVTLSCSPISGHRSVSWYQQTPGQGLQFLFEYFSETQRNKGNFPGRFSGRQFSNSRSEMNVSTLELGDSALYLCASSAGTDSYNEQFFGPGTRLTVL.

This clonotype was seen a handful of times. V is TRBV7-3 and J is TRBJ2-5; TRBD2 is a possible D gene (7 bases). The CDR3 contains 16 residues. V was shortened by 5 bases and J by 1 base, with 17 bases between the two germline ends. From germline, CDR1 is SGHTA and CDR2 FQGTGA. CDR3: CASSPQGGGGQETQYF. CDR3 nucleotide sequence: TGTGCCAGCAGCCCCCAAGGGGGGGGAGGCCAAGAGACCCAGTACTTC.

The chain uses TRBV4-1 and TRBJ2-7; 8 bases match TRBD2. CDR3 length equals 16 residues. CDR1 is MGHRA and CDR2 is YSYEKL in the germline V gene. V lost 3 bases to trimming and J lost 0 bases; unmatched junction nucleotides: 7. The CDR3 loop is CASSQGAGASSYEQYF. The CDR3 coding sequence is TGCGCCAGCAGCCAGGGAGCGGGGGCCAGCTCCTACGAGCAGTACTTC.

The V gene is TRBV20-1, the J gene TRBJ2-1, with no clear D. The V gene lost 5 bases and the J gene lost 5 bases, with 10 bases spanning the gap. This CDR3 is built from 12 residues. Per germline, CDR1 DFQATT and CDR2 SNEGSKA (reference sequence). The CDR3 reads CSALPGNNEQFF. CDR3 bases: TGCAGTGCTTTACCTGGCAACAATGAGCAGTTCTTC.

In this sample, this clonotype turned up many times. The chain uses TRBV7-2 and TRBJ2-4; D is uncertain. Trimming pared 2 bases from V and 4 bases from J, leaving 9 bases between. Germline-derived CDR1 and CDR2 are SGHTA and FQGNSA. There are 14 residues in the CDR3. The CDR3 here is CASSLRLNKNIQYF. CDR3 nucleotide sequence: TGTGCCAGCAGCTTACGACTCAATAAAAACATTCAGTACTTC.

The chain employs TRBV6-2 or TRBV6-3 and TRBJ1-4; D is unclear. Germline V CDR1 and CDR2: MNHEY, SVGEGT. CDR3 length equals 13 residues. The V end was cut by 6 bases, the J end by 4 bases, with 9 bases between. Here the CDR3 DNA reads TGTGCCAGCAGCACCACAGATAATGAAAAACTGTTTTTT. Translated: CASSTTDNEKLFF.

This sequence joins TRBV20-1 and TRBJ1-5; D might be TRBD1 (6 bases). Trimming took 0 bases from V and 5 from J, leaving 17 bases between them. CDR1 is DFQATT, CDR2 SNEGSKA, per germline (reference sequence). This CDR3 has 16 amino acids. The CDR3 DNA reads TGCAGTGCTAGAGATAGTAACGGGGGGCTGGATCAGCCCCAGCATTTT. The encoded protein is CSARDSNGGLDQPQHF.

The CDR3, as DNA: TGTGCCAGCAGGCCGGACTATTTCGGTGAGCAGTTCTTC. This encodes CASRPDYFGEQFF. This chain uses TRBV7-2 with TRBJ2-1; TRBD2 might be the D (6 bases). The germline CDR1 and CDR2 sequences are SGHTA and FQGNSA. V shed 6 bases and J shed 9 bases, with 15 bases lying between them. This CDR3 contains 13 residues.

The gene calls are TRBV19 and TRBJ2-7; 8 bases align to TRBD1. The ends lost 5 bases at V and 7 bases at J; junction bases unmatched: 10. CDR1 is LNHDA, CDR2 SQIVND, per germline (reference sequence). This CDR3 is 14 amino acids long. The CDR3 DNA reads as TGTGCCAGTAGTCCCTTCGGACAGGGCTGGGAGCAGTACTTC. This encodes CASSPFGQGWEQYF.

The chain employs TRBV5-1 and TRBJ1-6, with D unresolved. This CDR3 spans 14 amino acids. V lost 2 bases to trimming and J lost 10 bases, with 13 bases between them. The germline V gene encodes CDR1 SGHRS and CDR2 YFSETQ. The CDR3 coding sequence is TGCGCCAGCAGCTTCGGGGAAATCGACTCACCCCTCCACTTT. Its protein product is CASSFGEIDSPLHF.